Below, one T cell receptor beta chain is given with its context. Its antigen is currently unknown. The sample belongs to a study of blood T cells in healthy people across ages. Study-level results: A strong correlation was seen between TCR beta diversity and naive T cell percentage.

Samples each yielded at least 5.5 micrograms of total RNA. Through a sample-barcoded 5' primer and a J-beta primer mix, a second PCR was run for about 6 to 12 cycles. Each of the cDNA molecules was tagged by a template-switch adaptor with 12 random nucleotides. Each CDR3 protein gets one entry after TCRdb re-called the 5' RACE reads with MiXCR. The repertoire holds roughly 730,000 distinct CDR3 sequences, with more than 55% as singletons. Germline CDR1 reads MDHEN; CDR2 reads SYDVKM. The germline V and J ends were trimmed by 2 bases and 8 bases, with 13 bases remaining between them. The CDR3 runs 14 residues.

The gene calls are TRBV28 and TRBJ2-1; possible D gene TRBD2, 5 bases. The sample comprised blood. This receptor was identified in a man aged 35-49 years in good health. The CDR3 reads CASSLEGPRDEQFF. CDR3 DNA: TGTGCCAGCAGTTTAGAGGGCCCGCGGGATGAGCAGTTCTTC.